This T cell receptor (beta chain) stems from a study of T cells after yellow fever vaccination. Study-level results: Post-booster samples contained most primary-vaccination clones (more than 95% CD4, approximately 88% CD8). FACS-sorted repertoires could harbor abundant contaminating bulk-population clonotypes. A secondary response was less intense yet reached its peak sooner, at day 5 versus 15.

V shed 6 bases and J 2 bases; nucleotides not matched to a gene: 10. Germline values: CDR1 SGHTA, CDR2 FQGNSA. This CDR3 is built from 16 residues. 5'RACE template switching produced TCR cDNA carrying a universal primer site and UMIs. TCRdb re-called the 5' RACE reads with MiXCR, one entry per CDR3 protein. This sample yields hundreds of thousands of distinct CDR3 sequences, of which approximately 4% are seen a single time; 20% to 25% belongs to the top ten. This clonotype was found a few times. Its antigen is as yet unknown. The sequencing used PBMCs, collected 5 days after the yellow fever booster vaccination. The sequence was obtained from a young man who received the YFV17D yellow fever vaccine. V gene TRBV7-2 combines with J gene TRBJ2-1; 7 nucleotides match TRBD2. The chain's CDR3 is CASSVADGLAYNEQFF. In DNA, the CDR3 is TGTGCCAGCAGTGTCGCGGACGGACTAGCCTACAATGAGCAGTTCTTC.